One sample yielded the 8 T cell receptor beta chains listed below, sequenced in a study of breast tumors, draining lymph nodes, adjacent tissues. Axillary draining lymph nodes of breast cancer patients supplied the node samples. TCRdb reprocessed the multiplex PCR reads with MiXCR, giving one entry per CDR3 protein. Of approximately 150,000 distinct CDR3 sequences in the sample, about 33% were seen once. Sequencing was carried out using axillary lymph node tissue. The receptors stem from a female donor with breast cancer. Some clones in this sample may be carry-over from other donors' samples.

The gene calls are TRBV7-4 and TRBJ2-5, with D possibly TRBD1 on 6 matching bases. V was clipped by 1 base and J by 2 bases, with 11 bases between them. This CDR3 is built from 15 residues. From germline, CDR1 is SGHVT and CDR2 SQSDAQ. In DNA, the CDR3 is TGTGCCAGCAGCTTAGTAGGACAGTCACAAGAGACCCAGTACTTC. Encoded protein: CASSLVGQSQETQYF.

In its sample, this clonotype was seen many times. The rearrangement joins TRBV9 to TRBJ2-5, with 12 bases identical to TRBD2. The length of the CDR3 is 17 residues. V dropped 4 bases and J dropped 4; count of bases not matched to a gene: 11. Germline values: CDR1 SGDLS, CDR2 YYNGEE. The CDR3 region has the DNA TGTGCCAGCAGCCCCGGTCGTGCTAGCGGGGGGGGAGAGACCCAGTACTTC. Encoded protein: CASSPGRASGGGETQYF.

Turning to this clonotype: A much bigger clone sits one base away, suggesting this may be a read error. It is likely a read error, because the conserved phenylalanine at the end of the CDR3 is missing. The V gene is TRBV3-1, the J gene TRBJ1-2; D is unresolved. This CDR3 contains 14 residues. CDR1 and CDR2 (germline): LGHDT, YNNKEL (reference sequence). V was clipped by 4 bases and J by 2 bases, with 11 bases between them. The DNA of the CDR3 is TGTGCCAGCAGCCTTGGATTTATGAACTATGGCTACACCTCC. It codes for CASSLGFMNYGYTS.

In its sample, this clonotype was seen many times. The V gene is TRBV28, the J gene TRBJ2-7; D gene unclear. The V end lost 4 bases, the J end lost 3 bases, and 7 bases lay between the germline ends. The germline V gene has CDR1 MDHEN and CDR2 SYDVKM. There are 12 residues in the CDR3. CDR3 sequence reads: CASSSPNYEQYF. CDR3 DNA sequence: TGTGCCAGCAGTTCTCCTAACTACGAGCAGTACTTC.

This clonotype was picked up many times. The CDR3 loop reads CASSQDLGGLSTDTQYF. As DNA, the CDR3 is TGCGCCAGCAGCCAAGATTTAGGCGGACTCAGCACAGATACGCAGTATTTT. The chain carries TRBV4-3 and TRBJ2-3; perhaps TRBD2 as D (5 bases). The germline V and J ends were trimmed by 0 bases and 0 bases, with 13 bases remaining between them. The CDR3 is made up of 17 amino acids. CDR1 LGHNA and CDR2 YSLEER come from the germline V gene.

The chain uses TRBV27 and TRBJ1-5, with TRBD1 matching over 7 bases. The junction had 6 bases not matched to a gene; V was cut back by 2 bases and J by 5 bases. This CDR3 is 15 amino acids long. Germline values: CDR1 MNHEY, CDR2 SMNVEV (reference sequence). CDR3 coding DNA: TGTGCCAGCAGTTTAAAACCAGGGGGTTATCAGCCCCAGCATTTT. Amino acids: CASSLKPGGYQPQHF.

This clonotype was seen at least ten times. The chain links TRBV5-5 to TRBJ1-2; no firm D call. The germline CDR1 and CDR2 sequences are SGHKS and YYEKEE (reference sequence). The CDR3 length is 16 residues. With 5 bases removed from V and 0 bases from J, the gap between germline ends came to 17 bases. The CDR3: CASSQARARSNYGYTF. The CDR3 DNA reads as TGTGCCAGCAGTCAGGCGCGGGCCCGCTCTAACTATGGCTACACCTTC. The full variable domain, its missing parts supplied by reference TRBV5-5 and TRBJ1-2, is DAGVTQSPTHLIKTRGQQVTLRCSPISGHKSVSWYQQVLGQGPQFIFQYYEKEERGRGNFPDRFSARQFPNYSSELNVNALLLGDSALYLCASSQARARSNYGYTFGSGTRLTVV.

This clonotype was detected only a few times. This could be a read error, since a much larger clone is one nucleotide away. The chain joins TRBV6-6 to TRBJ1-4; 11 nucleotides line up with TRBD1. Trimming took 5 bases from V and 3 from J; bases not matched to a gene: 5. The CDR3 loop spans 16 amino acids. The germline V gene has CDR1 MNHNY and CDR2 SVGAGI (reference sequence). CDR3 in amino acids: CASSGQGAGANEKLFF. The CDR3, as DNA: TGTGCCAGCAGTGGACAGGGGGCGGGAGCTAATGAAAAACTGTTTTTT.